Detailed here is one T cell receptor (beta chain). In terms of age and location, participants ranged from roughly 18 to 90 years and lived in approximately 26 US areas. Participant-reported clinical history was the basis for cohort assignment. What the recovered Cohort 3 donors had was two negative PCRs, clearance, or symptom resolution. This sample was taken from a study of blood T cell repertoires in COVID-19. In the study overall: PBMCs, B-cell-depleted T cells, or T cells were the source of the cDNA or gDNA that made up the material.

The assay was immunoSEQ multiplex PCR, and TCRdb's table has in-frame clones only and misses some. The sample has some 300,000 clones, roughly 87% seen once; the top ten hold 1%. Germline V lookup: CDR1 LNHDA, CDR2 SQIVND (reference sequence). The V and J ends lost 1 base and 0 bases respectively, with 10 bases between them. This CDR3 is 17 amino acids long. Source material: PBMCs or T cells enriched from blood (not recorded which). V usage is TRBV19 and J usage is TRBJ1-6; no reliable D call. The receptor was isolated from a woman aged 25-40 years who had recovered from COVID-19. The CDR3 DNA sequence: TGTGCCAGTAGTATAGGCCTCCCTAGCTCCTATAATTCACCCCTCCACTTT. Its protein is CASSIGLPSSYNSPLHF.